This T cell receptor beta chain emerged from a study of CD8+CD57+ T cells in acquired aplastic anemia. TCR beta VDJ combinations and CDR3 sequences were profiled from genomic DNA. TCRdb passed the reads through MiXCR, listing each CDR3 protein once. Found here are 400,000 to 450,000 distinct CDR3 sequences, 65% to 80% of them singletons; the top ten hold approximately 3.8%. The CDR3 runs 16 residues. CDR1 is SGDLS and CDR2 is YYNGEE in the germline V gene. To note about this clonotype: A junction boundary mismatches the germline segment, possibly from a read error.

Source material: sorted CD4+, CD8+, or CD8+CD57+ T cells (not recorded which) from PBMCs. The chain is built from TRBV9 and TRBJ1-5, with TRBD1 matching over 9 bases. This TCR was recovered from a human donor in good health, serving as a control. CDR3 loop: CASSIDRGWGNRPQHF. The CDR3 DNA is TGTGCCAGCAGCATCGACAGGGGGTGGGGCAATCGGCCCCAGCATTTT. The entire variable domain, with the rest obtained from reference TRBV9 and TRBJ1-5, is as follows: DSGVTQTPKHLITATGQRVTLRCSPRSGDLSVYWYQQSLDQGLQFLIQYYNGEERAKGNILERFSAQQFPDLHSELNLSSLELGDSALYFCASSIDRGWGNRPQHFGDGTRLSIL.